Following are 5 T cell receptor beta chains from one sample sequenced in a study of cytomegalovirus exposure and HLA in healthy donors (dated by TCRdb to the late 2010s). The method behind the library was the immunoSEQ multiplex PCR assay. For the multiplex PCR, a mixture combining 60 forward primers for TCR Vbeta segments and 13 reverse primers for TCR Jbeta segments was used. The immuneACCESS repertoire file appears here via TCRdb, limited to in-frame rearrangements. These files lack a portion of the clones; in checked studies, under half of the deficit traces to unresolved V genes, and the cause of the others is not known. For this sample there are more than 150,000 clones; roughly 78% appear just once. Of the sample, around 1.6% falls within the top ten clones. Material: PBMCs. These receptors all come from a girl between 10 and 17 years old in good health and CMV-seropositive.

This clone has just one count. V is TRBV29-1 and J is TRBJ1-1, with D perhaps matching TRBD1 (6 bases). Between the trimmed V and J ends, which lost 0 bases and 3 bases, there was a span of 11 bases. The CDR3 runs 14 residues. Germline CDR1 is SQVTM and CDR2 is ANQGSEA. The CDR3 bases are TGCAGCGTTGAAGACAGGGGCCTTGACACTGAAGCTTTCTTT. This gives the protein CSVEDRGLDTEAFF. Together with reference TRBV29-1 and TRBJ1-1, the CDR3 gives the full variable domain: SAVISQKPSRDICQRGTSLTIQCQVDSQVTMMFWYRQQPGQSLTLIATANQGSEATYESGFVIDKFPISRPNLTFSTLTVSNMSPEDSSIYLCSVEDRGLDTEAFFGQGTRLTVV.

The sample holds one count of this clone. CDR3 residues: CASSQGTEVNYGYTF. The CDR3 nucleotides are TGCGCCAGCAGCCAAGGGACAGAGGTGAACTATGGCTACACCTTC. The rearrangement joins TRBV4-3 to TRBJ1-2; possible D gene TRBD1, 6 bases. This CDR3 comprises 15 residues. Germline CDR1 is LGHNA and CDR2 is YSLEER. V lost 1 base, J lost 2 bases, and 11 bases lay in between.

The J gene is TRBJ1-2, the V gene TRBV25-1; D gene ambiguous. V lost 2 bases and J 8 bases, leaving 15 bases between the germline ends. This CDR3 comprises 14 residues. In germline, CDR1 is MGHDK, CDR2 SYGVNS. As DNA, the CDR3 is TGTGCCAGCAGTGAAGCCGGGGAGGCGATAGGCTACACCTTC. Amino acids: CASSEAGEAIGYTF.

V is TRBV5-6 and J is TRBJ2-7; no definite D call. Germline V gene lookup returns CDR1 SGHDT and CDR2 YYEEEE. There are 13 residues in the CDR3. The ends were cut back, 3 bases at V and 3 bases at J, with 10 bases in the middle. In DNA form, the CDR3 reads TGTGCCAGCAGCTCGACTCTTCGCTACGAGCAGTACTTC. This gives the protein CASSSTLRYEQYF. The whole variable domain, remainder taken from reference TRBV5-6 and TRBJ2-7, is DAGVTQSPTHLIKTRGQQVTLRCSPKSGHDTVSWYQQALGQGPQFIFQYYEEEERQRGNFPDRFSGHQFPNYSSELNVNALLLGDSALYLCASSSTLRYEQYFGPGTRLTVT.

This chain uses TRBV6-4 with TRBJ2-3; TRBD2 aligns across 9 bases. The CDR3 is 14 amino acids. V dropped 10 bases and J dropped 2; count of bases not matched to a gene: 7. Germline V lookup: CDR1 MRHNA, CDR2 SNTAGT. CDR3 protein: CATRGGAPTDTQYF. The CDR3 DNA reads as TGTGCCACCCGCGGGGGGGCCCCCACAGATACGCAGTATTTT.